These 26 T cell receptor beta chains came from one sample sequenced in a study of PD-1 blockade in classical Hodgkin lymphoma. Some clones are missing from TCRdb's copy, which holds only in-frame ones; the method was immunoSEQ multiplex PCR. The sample holds 40,000 or so clones, roughly 78% seen once. Every patient had relapsed following autologous stem cell transplantation, and cohorts differed in brentuximab vedotin exposure. Sequences were derived from peripheral blood mononuclear cells (PBMCs), sampled at baseline. These receptors were collected from a human donor with classical Hodgkin lymphoma.

The V and J genes are TRBV11-2 and TRBJ2-7, with D maybe TRBD2 (5 bases). Germline values: CDR1 SGHAT, CDR2 FQNNGV. Trimming took off 5 bases at V and 8 bases at J, with 13 bases between the two ends. CDR3 length: 12 residues. CDR3 bases: TGTGCCAGCAGCCCGGATTCGGGAAAGCAGTACTTC. This sequence encodes CASSPDSGKQYF.

The J gene is TRBJ1-4, the V gene TRBV19; D gene ambiguous. CDR1 and CDR2 (germline): LNHDA, SQIVND (reference sequence). Deletions cut 6 bases from V and 1 base from J, with 9 bases between. The CDR3 consists of 14 residues. The CDR3 loop is CASSISKTNEKLFF. The CDR3, as DNA: TGTGCCAGTAGCATTAGTAAAACTAATGAAAAACTGTTTTTT.

The chain is built from TRBV7-9 and TRBJ2-1; tentative D call: TRBD1 (6 bases). The CDR3 is made up of 14 amino acids. CDR1 is SEHNR, CDR2 FQNEAQ, per germline (reference sequence). V lost 6 bases and J lost 9, with 18 bases in between. The CDR3 sequence: CASSSGYRDPEQFF. CDR3 nucleotide sequence: TGTGCCAGCAGTTCCGGGTACAGGGACCCTGAGCAGTTCTTC.

In regard to this clone: The junction differs from germline at one of its ends, possibly a read error. V is TRBV18 and J is TRBJ2-2; D may be TRBD2 (7 bases). Germline values: CDR1 KGHSH, CDR2 LQKENI. There are 16 residues in the CDR3. In DNA form, the CDR3 reads TGTGCCAGCTCACGTCCGGGGGGCCCGAACACTGGGGAGCTGTTTTTT. Translated, it gives CASSRPGGPNTGELFF.

The V and J genes are TRBV9 and TRBJ2-7; D is unresolved. The V gene lost 0 bases and the J gene lost 7 bases, with 14 bases spanning the gap. The CDR3 has 14 amino acids. Germline values: CDR1 SGDLS, CDR2 YYNGEE. The CDR3 region is CASSVEGNGGEQYF. CDR3 nucleotides: TGTGCCAGCAGCGTAGAAGGGAATGGTGGGGAGCAGTACTTC. Complete variable domain (other parts from reference TRBV9 and TRBJ2-7): DSGVTQTPKHLITATGQRVTLRCSPRSGDLSVYWYQQSLDQGLQFLIQYYNGEERAKGNILERFSAQQFPDLHSELNLSSLELGDSALYFCASSVEGNGGEQYFGPGTRLTVT.

This clone was seen just once. The gene calls are TRBV27 and TRBJ1-2; 7 bases are shared with TRBD1. The CDR3 loop spans 16 amino acids. CDR1 MNHEY and CDR2 SMNVEV come from the germline V gene (reference sequence). Germline trimming cut 4 bases from V and 8 bases from J; bases unmatched to any gene: 16. The CDR3 sequence: CASSSLIRGPEGGYTF. The CDR3 coding sequence is TGTGCCAGCAGTTCCCTTATAAGGGGGCCCGAAGGGGGCTACACCTTC.

The chain joins TRBV7-6 to TRBJ2-3, with a possible D match to TRBD1 (8 bases). The germline V gene has CDR1 SGHVS and CDR2 FNYEAQ. This CDR3 is 16 amino acids long. V lost 2 bases and J lost 4, with 16 bases in between. In DNA form, the CDR3 reads TGTGCCAGCAGCTTAACAGGACAGGGAGGGGCAGATACGCAGTATTTT. Its translation: CASSLTGQGGADTQYF.

This clone was detected a few times. The chain has TRBV4-2 and TRBJ1-2; D uncertain. Looked up from germline, CDR1 is LGHNA and CDR2 is YNFKEQ. Trimming cost V 1 base and J 2 bases, with 11 bases left between them. This CDR3 comprises 15 residues. The CDR3 DNA follows: TGTGCCAGCAGCCAAGGAGCCCTCGGGAACTATGGCTACACCTTC. Protein sequence: CASSQGALGNYGYTF.

The genes are TRBV19 and TRBJ2-2; D assignment may be TRBD1 or TRBD2 (5 bases each). CDR1 and CDR2 from the germline V gene are LNHDA and SQIVND (reference sequence). V was pared by 7 bases and J by 6 bases, with 18 bases between. CDR3 size: 15 residues. CDR3: CASTPPLGDAGELFF. CDR3 nucleotides: TGTGCCAGTACCCCTCCGTTGGGGGACGCCGGGGAGCTGTTTTTT.

This clone has only one observation. This chain connects TRBV5-4 to TRBJ1-6, with 7 bases that match TRBD1. This CDR3 spans 15 amino acids. Per the germline V gene, CDR1 is SGHNT and CDR2 is YYREEE (reference sequence). The V and J ends lost 7 bases and 4 bases, in that order; junction bases with no gene match: 8. CDR3 residues: CASGSPGQYNSPLHF. In nucleotides, the CDR3 is TGTGCCAGCGGGTCCCCGGGACAGTATAATTCACCCCTCCACTTT.

V and J are TRBV5-4 and TRBJ2-5; 9 bases map to TRBD1. V was clipped by 1 base and J by 3 bases; unmatched bases: 7. The CDR3 has 16 residues. The germline V gene has CDR1 SGHNT and CDR2 YYREEE (reference sequence). In nucleotides, the CDR3 is TGTGCCAGCAGCTTGCCCGGGACAGGGTGGGAAGAGACCCAGTACTTC. Encoded protein: CASSLPGTGWEETQYF.

This clone was seen more than once but under ten times. The chain has TRBV9 and TRBJ2-3; TRBD2 matches at 9 bases. The length of the CDR3 is 18 residues. The ends lost 0 bases at V and 0 bases at J; junction bases unmatched: 8. Germline V gene data show CDR1 as SGDLS and CDR2 as YYNGEE. In DNA form, the CDR3 reads TGTGCCAGCAGCGTAGAAGGCGGGGGGGTTTCTAGCACAGATACGCAGTATTTT. Its protein is CASSVEGGGVSSTDTQYF.

V gene TRBV5-6 combines with J gene TRBJ2-1; D gene ambiguous. The CDR3 consists of 13 residues. From germline, CDR1 is SGHDT and CDR2 YYEEEE. Deletions cut 0 bases from V and 9 bases from J, with 10 bases between. The CDR3 sequence is CASSLAPPGEQFF. CDR3 nucleotides: TGTGCCAGCAGCTTGGCGCCCCCGGGTGAGCAGTTCTTC.

V usage is TRBV27 and J usage is TRBJ2-3; D uncertain. The CDR3 extends over 13 amino acids. The V and J ends lost 2 bases and 6 bases respectively, with 9 bases between them. The germline CDR1 and CDR2 sequences are MNHEY and SMNVEV (reference sequence). In DNA form, the CDR3 reads TGTGCCAGCAGTTTAGTCAGGCGCGATACGCAGTATTTT. Protein sequence: CASSLVRRDTQYF.

In this sample, this clone turned up a few times. The chain has TRBV5-4 and TRBJ1-6; D remains ambiguous. This CDR3 has 15 amino acids. Germline loops: CDR1 SGHNT, CDR2 YYREEE (reference sequence). The V end lost 0 bases, the J end lost 6 bases, and 10 bases lay between the germline ends. As DNA, the CDR3 is TGTGCCAGCAGCTTGGGTCGGGGAGGTAATTCACCCCTCCACTTT. Translated: CASSLGRGGNSPLHF. Filled out from reference TRBV5-4 and TRBJ1-6, the complete variable domain reads ETGVTQSPTHLIKTRGQQVTLRCSSQSGHNTVSWYQQALGQGPQFIFQYYREEENGRGNFPPRFSGLQFPNYSSELNVNALELDDSALYLCASSLGRGGNSPLHFGNGTRLTVT.

The rearrangement uses TRBV29-1 and TRBJ1-1; 7 bases agree with TRBD1. The V segment lost 4 bases and the J segment 6 bases; nucleotides outside the gene matches: 5. This CDR3 has 12 amino acids. Germline V gives CDR1 SQVTM, CDR2 ANQGSEA. The CDR3 is CSVARGWSEAFF. The CDR3 DNA is TGCAGCGTTGCCAGGGGGTGGTCTGAAGCTTTCTTT. The full variable domain, completed using reference TRBV29-1 and TRBJ1-1, is SAVISQKPSRDICQRGTSLTIQCQVDSQVTMMFWYRQQPGQSLTLIATANQGSEATYESGFVIDKFPISRPNLTFSTLTVSNMSPEDSSIYLCSVARGWSEAFFGQGTRLTVV.

The count of this clone is one. This chain connects TRBV7-8 to TRBJ2-5; TRBD1 is a possible D gene (5 bases). Germline CDR1 is SGHVS and CDR2 is FQNEAQ. The CDR3 consists of 15 residues. The V gene lost 0 bases and the J gene lost 5 bases, with 13 bases spanning the gap. CDR3 DNA: TGTGCCAGCAGCTTAGCATGGGGCGACGGGGAGACCCAGTACTTC. Its translation: CASSLAWGDGETQYF.

The chain has TRBV6-1 and TRBJ2-2; weak D call: TRBD1 (6 bases). The germline gives CDR1 MNHNS, CDR2 SASEGT. Trimming took off 4 bases at V and 0 bases at J, with 18 bases between the two ends. The CDR3 has 18 residues. The CDR3 DNA reads TGTGCCAGCAGTGGCGTACAGGGAGTGGACGCGAACACCGGGGAGCTGTTTTTT. Translating it yields CASSGVQGVDANTGELFF.

The chain recombines TRBV29-1 with TRBJ1-2; TRBD1 matches 11 bases. The CDR3 is made up of 17 amino acids. Germline loops: CDR1 SQVTM, CDR2 ANQGSEA. Losses at the gene ends were 2 bases for V and 1 base for J; bases not matched to a gene: 9. The CDR3, as DNA: TGCAGCGTTGAATCCCGGGACAGGGGGATTTTTAACTATGGCTACACCTTC. This codes for CSVESRDRGIFNYGYTF.

The chain is built from TRBV4-3 and TRBJ2-3, with 8 bases identical to TRBD2. This CDR3 is built from 15 residues. The germline V gene encodes CDR1 LGHNA and CDR2 YSLEER. Trimming cost V 4 bases and J 3 bases; bases outside gene matches: 6. The CDR3, as DNA: TGCGCCAGCAGCCGCGGACTAGCAAAGACAGATACGCAGTATTTT. It codes for CASSRGLAKTDTQYF.

The chain employs TRBV11-2 and TRBJ2-1; TRBD2 agrees at 11 bases. Trimming took 5 bases from V and 9 from J; bases not matched to a gene: 12. Germline CDR1 SGHAT, CDR2 FQNNGV. The CDR3 contains 16 residues. CDR3 in DNA: TGTGCCAGCAGCCAGATCCTTAGCGGGGGGGCCACTGAGCAGTTCTTC. This sequence encodes CASSQILSGGATEQFF.

This clone is deemed large. The V gene is TRBV29-1, the J gene TRBJ1-2; D is undetermined. Per the germline V gene, CDR1 is SQVTM and CDR2 is ANQGSEA. The CDR3 contains 12 residues. V was pared by 4 bases and J by 1 base, with 7 bases between. CDR3 sequence: CSVGADNYGYTF. CDR3 coding DNA: TGCAGCGTTGGGGCAGATAACTATGGCTACACCTTC.

The chain combines TRBV7-9 with TRBJ1-2; D is ambiguous. V shed 3 bases and J shed 7 bases, with 9 bases lying between them. CDR1 and CDR2 (germline): SEHNR, FQNEAQ (reference sequence). The CDR3 is 12 residues long. In DNA, the CDR3 is TGTGCCAGCAGCTTCAGGACTCCTGGCTACACCTTC. Amino acids: CASSFRTPGYTF. The complete variable domain, with remaining parts taken from reference TRBV7-9 and TRBJ1-2, reads DTGVSQNPRHKITKRGQNVTFRCDPISEHNRLYWYRQTLGQGPEFLTYFQNEAQLEKSRLLSDRFSAERPKGSFSTLEIQRTEQGDSAMYLCASSFRTPGYTFGSGTRLTVV.

The chain is built from TRBV7-9 and TRBJ1-6; weak D call: TRBD1 (5 bases). This CDR3 contains 14 residues. CDR1 is SEHNR and CDR2 is FQNEAQ in the germline V gene (reference sequence). V shed 4 bases and J shed 13 bases, with 17 bases lying between them. CDR3 region: CASSWDVYGGPLHF. CDR3 sequence (DNA): TGTGCCAGCAGCTGGGACGTCTACGGGGGTCCCCTCCACTTT. Based on the CDR3 plus reference TRBV7-9 and TRBJ1-6, the full variable domain is DTGVSQNPRHKITKRGQNVTFRCDPISEHNRLYWYRQTLGQGPEFLTYFQNEAQLEKSRLLSDRFSAERPKGSFSTLEIQRTEQGDSAMYLCASSWDVYGGPLHFGNGTRLTVT.

This clone showed up many times. The chain joins TRBV9 to TRBJ2-7; D may be TRBD2 (5 bases). Looked up from germline, CDR1 is SGDLS and CDR2 is YYNGEE. The CDR3 has 15 residues. V was pared by 4 bases and J by 3 bases, with 17 bases between. The CDR3 nucleotides read TGTGCCAGCAGCCCGGGGATTGGGGAAGGCTACGAGCAGTACTTC. It yields the protein CASSPGIGEGYEQYF.

The genes are TRBV4-3 and TRBJ2-1, with 7 bases that match TRBD2. Germline loops: CDR1 LGHNA, CDR2 YSLEER. After removal of 3 bases from V and 12 bases from J, the junction contained 11 bases not matched to a gene. The CDR3 length is 14 residues. CDR3 sequence (DNA): TGCGCCAGCAGCCATGCGCTGAGGACGGGAGGGCAGTTCTTC. Amino acid sequence: CASSHALRTGGQFF.